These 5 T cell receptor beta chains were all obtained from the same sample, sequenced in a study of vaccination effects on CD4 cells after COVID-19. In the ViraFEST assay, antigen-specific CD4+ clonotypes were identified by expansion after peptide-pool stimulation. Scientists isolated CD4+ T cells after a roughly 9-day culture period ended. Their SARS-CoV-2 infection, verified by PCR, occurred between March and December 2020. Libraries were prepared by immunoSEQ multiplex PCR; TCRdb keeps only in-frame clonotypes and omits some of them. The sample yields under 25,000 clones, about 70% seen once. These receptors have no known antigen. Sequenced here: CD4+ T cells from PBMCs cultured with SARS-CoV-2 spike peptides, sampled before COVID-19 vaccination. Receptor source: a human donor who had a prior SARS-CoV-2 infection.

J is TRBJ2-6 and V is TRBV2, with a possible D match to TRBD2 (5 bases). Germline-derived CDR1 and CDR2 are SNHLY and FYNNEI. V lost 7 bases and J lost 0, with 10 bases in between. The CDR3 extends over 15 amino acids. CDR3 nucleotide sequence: TGTGCCAGCACTCCCCGGGGCTCTGGGGCCAACGTCCTGACTTTC. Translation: CASTPRGSGANVLTF.

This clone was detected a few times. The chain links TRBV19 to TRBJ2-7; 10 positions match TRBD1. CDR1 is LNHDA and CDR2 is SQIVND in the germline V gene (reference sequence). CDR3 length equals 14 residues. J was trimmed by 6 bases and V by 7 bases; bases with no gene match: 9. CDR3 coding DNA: TGTGCCAGTACTCGCCGGGACAGGGGCGGCGAGCAGTACTTC. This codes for CASTRRDRGGEQYF.

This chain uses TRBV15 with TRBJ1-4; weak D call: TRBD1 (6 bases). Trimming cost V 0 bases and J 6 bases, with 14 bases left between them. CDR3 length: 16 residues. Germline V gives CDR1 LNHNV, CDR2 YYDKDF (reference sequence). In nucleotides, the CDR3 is TGTGCCACCAGCAGAGATCGATTTGGGACATATGAAAAACTGTTTTTT. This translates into CATSRDRFGTYEKLFF.

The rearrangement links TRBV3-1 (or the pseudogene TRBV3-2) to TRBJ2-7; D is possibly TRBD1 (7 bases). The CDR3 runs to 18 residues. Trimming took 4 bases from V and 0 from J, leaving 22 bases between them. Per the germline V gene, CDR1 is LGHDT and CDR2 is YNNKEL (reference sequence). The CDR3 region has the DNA TGTGCCAGCAGCCCGACAGGGTCGGTTTGGAGGGACTCCTACGAGCAGTACTTC. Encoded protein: CASSPTGSVWRDSYEQYF.

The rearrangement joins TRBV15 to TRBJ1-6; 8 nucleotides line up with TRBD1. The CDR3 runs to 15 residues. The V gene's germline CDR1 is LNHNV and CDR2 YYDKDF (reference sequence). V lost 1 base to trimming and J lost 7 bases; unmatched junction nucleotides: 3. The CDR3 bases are TGTGCCACCAGCAGAGCCAGGGGGCTGAATTCACCCCTCCACTTT. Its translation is CATSRARGLNSPLHF.